This TCR beta chain is drawn from a study of CD8+ T cells in alopecia areata. About the study: Treatment comprised oral tofacitinib, 5 to 10 mg twice daily, in treated patients. The drug, tofacitinib, lasted 6 to 18 months, followed by 6 months off drug.

Study-wide results and caveats: Among the cells sequenced in scalp samples are also the resident alphabeta T cells of normal skin. More clonal than normal scalp was lesional scalp, particularly alopecia totalis/universalis.

Following extraction, RNA underwent reverse transcription to cDNA, which served as the sequencing template. Sequencing used immunoSEQ multiplex PCR; TCRdb keeps in-frame clones, though not all of them. Among under 15,000 clones, under 65% were seen once, and the ten largest hold 13% to 15%. Punch biopsies of lesional scalp, plus peripheral blood, were taken from alopecia areata patients. This CDR3 is 15 amino acids long. Trimming took 0 bases from V and 6 from J; bases not matched to a gene: 5. The germline V gene encodes CDR1 ENHRY and CDR2 SYGVKD. In the case of this clone: Its antigen is undetermined.

The material sequenced was skin. The rearrangement uses TRBV10-3 and TRBJ2-3; TRBD2 agrees at 8 bases. The TCR sequence derives from a human donor with alopecia areata. The CDR3 region has the DNA TGTGCCATCAGTGAGTCGTTAGCGGGACACGATACGCAGTATTTT. Its protein product is CAISESLAGHDTQYF.